The rows below give T cell receptor beta chains drawn from one sample of a study of OX40 agonist ivuxolimab in advanced cancers. The data were produced by immunoSEQ multiplex PCR, yet TCRdb's version contains in-frame clones alone and is incomplete. The table shows 40,000 to 55,000 clones, with around 89% occurring only once. The source material was CD4+ or CD8+ T cells sorted from blood, sampled in a trial of the OX40 agonist ivuxolimab. All receptors come from an adult with an advanced solid tumor such as melanoma, head and neck, liver or kidney cancer. CDR3s include the opening cysteine and the closing phenylalanine or tryptophan. D genes are given only for firm matches. Size is stated for part of the rows, as once, few or many counts, or as a class when the clone is expanded.

TRBJ2-1 | . | TRBV6-5 | . | CASSYRGSHNEQFF | TGTGCCAGCAGTTACCGGGGCTCACACAATGAGCAGTTCTTC
TRBJ1-1 | . | TRBV15 | . | CATSRARDTEAFF | TGTGCCACCAGCAGAGCTAGGGACACTGAAGCTTTCTTT
TRBJ2-1 | . | TRBV10-3 | . | CAISESTTKSYNEQFF | TGTGCCATCAGTGAGTCGACCACTAAGTCCTACAATGAGCAGTTCTTC
TRBJ1-5 | few | TRBV2 | . | CASSEGRVSNQPQHF | TGTGCCAGCAGTGAGGGCAGGGTAAGCAATCAGCCCCAGCATTTT
TRBJ2-7 | . | TRBV5-1 | . | CASSSPGGFGRESNEQYF | TGCGCCAGCAGCTCCCCTGGGGGGTTCGGACGGGAGTCGAACGAGCAGTACTTC
TRBJ2-7 | . | TRBV5-4 | . | CASSFSKGNEQYF | TGTGCCAGCAGCTTTTCTAAGGGAAACGAGCAGTACTTC
TRBJ1-4 | . | TRBV30 | TRBD1 | CAWSWTGQTGLFF | TGTGCCTGGAGTTGGACAGGACAAACGGGACTGTTTTTT
TRBJ1-1 | . | TRBV5-4 | . | CALASRGEDTEAFF | TGTGCCCTAGCTAGCAGGGGAGAGGACACTGAAGCTTTCTTT
TRBJ1-6 | . | TRBV6-5 | . | CASSYRQASSPLHF | TGTGCCAGCAGTTACCGACAGGCAAGTTCACCCCTCCACTTT
TRBJ2-5 | . | TRBV7-9 | . | CASSKPTRWETQYF | TGTGCCAGCAGCAAACCGACCCGGTGGGAGACCCAGTACTTC
TRBJ2-3 | . | TRBV5-4 | TRBD2 | CASSPVAGGLTDTQYF | TGTGCCAGCAGCCCAGTAGCGGGAGGCCTCACAGATACGCAGTATTTT
TRBJ2-3 | . | TRBV19 | . | CASTLTPSAGADTQYF | TGTGCCAGTACCCTTACTCCGTCTGCTGGGGCAGATACGCAGTATTTT
TRBJ1-3 | . | TRBV27 | . | CASRQRGTGNTIYF | TGTGCCAGTCGCCAGAGAGGGACTGGAAACACCATATATTTT
TRBJ2-2 | once | TRBV27 | . | CASSLGTRGTGELFF | TGTGCCAGCAGCCTGGGCACTCGAGGCACCGGGGAGCTGTTTTTT
TRBJ2-3 | . | TRBV7-9 | TRBD2 | CASSPTIEREGYTDTQYF | TGTGCCAGCAGCCCAACAATAGAGCGGGAGGGTTACACAGATACGCAGTATTTT
TRBJ2-7 | . | TRBV5-4 | . | CASSFSKGNEQYF | TGTGCCAGCAGCTTTTCTAAGGGAAACGAGCAGTACTTC
TRBJ2-3 | . | TRBV6-4 | TRBD2 | CASSLTSGSGGDTQYF | TGTGCCAGCAGCCTTACTAGCGGGAGCGGGGGAGATACGCAGTATTTT
TRBJ2-1 | . | TRBV6-4 | . | CASSETVGNNEQFF | TGTGCCAGCAGTGAGACGGTTGGGAACAATGAGCAGTTCTTC
TRBJ2-1 | . | TRBV27 | . | CASSLTRNEQFF | TGTGCCAGCAGTTTAACCCGCAATGAGCAGTTCTTC
TRBJ2-3 | . | TRBV2 | TRBD2 | CASRASGGPADTQYF | TGTGCCAGCAGGGCTAGCGGGGGGCCGGCAGATACGCAGTATTTT
TRBJ1-2 | once | TRBV19 | . | CASSMGQGNYGYTF | TGTGCCAGTAGTATGGGGCAGGGAAACTATGGCTACACCTTC
TRBJ2-7 | . | TRBV18 | . | CASSPNAYEQYF | TGTGCCAGCTCACCCAATGCCTACGAGCAGTACTTC
TRBJ2-7 | . | TRBV29-1 | . | CSVAGTVRLYEQYF | TGCAGCGTTGCCGGGACGGTGAGGCTGTACGAGCAGTACTTC
TRBJ1-2 | . | TRBV5-4 | . | CASSLAGNYGYTF | TGTGCCAGCAGCTTAGCAGGGAACTATGGCTACACCTTC
TRBJ2-7 | once | TRBV6-1 | TRBD1 | CASTVDRYEQYF | TGTGCCAGCACAGTGGACAGGTACGAGCAGTACTTC
TRBJ2-1 | . | TRBV6-5 | TRBD2 | CASSYRLAGAENEQFF | TGTGCCAGCAGTTACCGGTTAGCGGGGGCTGAGAATGAGCAGTTCTTC
TRBJ2-3 | . | TRBV10-3 | . | CANGRGTSGDTQYF | TGTGCCAACGGACGGGGGACTTCTGGAGATACGCAGTATTTT
TRBJ2-7 | . | TRBV5-1 | . | CASTSEGTGEQYF | TGCGCCAGCACGAGTGAGGGGACGGGGGAGCAGTACTTC
TRBJ2-7 | . | TRBV5-1 | . | CASSLRSAYEQYF | TGCGCCAGCAGCTTGAGGTCTGCCTACGAGCAGTACTTC
TRBJ1-2 | once | TRBV27 | . | CASSEEPTATHYGYTF | TGTGCCAGCAGTGAGGAGCCGACAGCCACCCACTATGGCTACACCTTC
TRBJ2-5 | few | TRBV11-2 | TRBD1 | CASSWAGGGETQYF | TGTGCCAGCAGCTGGGCAGGGGGTGGGGAGACCCAGTACTTC
TRBJ1-1 | . | TRBV5-1 | . | CASSSRGVNTEAFF | TGCGCCAGCAGCTCGAGGGGTGTAAACACTGAAGCTTTCTTT
TRBJ1-1 | . | TRBV2 | TRBD1 | CASRQGRVNTEAFF | TGTGCCAGCAGACAGGGGCGGGTGAACACTGAAGCTTTCTTT
TRBJ1-1 | . | TRBV7-9 | . | CASSLLYMNTEAFF | TGTGCCAGCAGCCTCCTATACATGAACACTGAAGCTTTCTTT
TRBJ2-5 | . | TRBV6-6 | . | CASSPTDSQTQYF | TGTGCCAGCAGCCCTACGGACAGCCAGACCCAGTACTTC
TRBJ2-3 | . | TRBV6-5 | . | CASSYRDTSTDTQYF | TGTGCCAGCAGTTACCGCGATACGAGCACAGATACGCAGTATTTT
TRBJ1-2 | once | TRBV25-1 | . | CASSGEQGLGYGYTF | TGTGCCAGCAGTGGGGAACAGGGTCTAGGCTATGGCTACACCTTC
TRBJ2-7 | . | TRBV7-2 | . | CASSPSGTYAYEQYF | TGTGCCAGCAGTCCTTCGGGAACGTACGCCTACGAGCAGTACTTC
TRBJ2-7 | . | TRBV30 | TRBD1 | CAWSYRGEQYF | TGTGCCTGGAGTTACAGGGGGGAGCAGTACTTC
TRBJ2-7 | . | TRBV6-5 | TRBD2 | CATSVGGGYEQYF | TGTGCCACCTCGGTGGGCGGGGGCTACGAGCAGTACTTC
TRBJ2-2 | . | TRBV29-1 | TRBD1 | CSVGGQGVSTGELFF | TGCAGCGTTGGAGGACAGGGTGTGAGCACCGGGGAGCTGTTTTTT
TRBJ2-2 | . | TRBV7-8 | TRBD1 | CASSNRGPGELFF | TGTGCCAGCAGCAACAGGGGTCCCGGGGAGCTGTTTTTT
TRBJ2-7 | . | TRBV7-2 | . | CASSLVVGRHEQYF | TGTGCCAGCAGCTTAGTTGTTGGGAGGCACGAGCAGTACTTC
TRBJ2-7 | . | TRBV9 | . | CASSPGPGGLYEQYF | TGTGCCAGCAGCCCTGGCCCGGGGGGCTTATACGAGCAGTACTTC
TRBJ1-1 | few | TRBV5-4 | . | CASSFGREAFF | TGTGCCAGCAGCTTTGGGAGGGAAGCTTTCTTT
TRBJ2-3 | . | TRBV29-1 | . | CSPSATLAGHRADTQYF | TGCAGCCCCTCCGCCACCCTCGCCGGGCACCGGGCAGATACGCAGTATTTT
TRBJ2-2 | . | TRBV19 | . | CASSRTDYPELFF | TGTGCCAGTAGTAGGACAGATTATCCGGAGCTGTTTTTT
TRBJ2-7 | . | TRBV5-6 | TRBD2 | CASSLGGGWIEQYF | TGTGCCAGCAGCTTGGGGGGAGGGTGGATCGAGCAGTACTTC
TRBJ2-7 | . | TRBV19 | . | CASSTDREVSEQYF | TGTGCCAGTAGTACGGACAGAGAAGTTTCAGAGCAGTACTTC